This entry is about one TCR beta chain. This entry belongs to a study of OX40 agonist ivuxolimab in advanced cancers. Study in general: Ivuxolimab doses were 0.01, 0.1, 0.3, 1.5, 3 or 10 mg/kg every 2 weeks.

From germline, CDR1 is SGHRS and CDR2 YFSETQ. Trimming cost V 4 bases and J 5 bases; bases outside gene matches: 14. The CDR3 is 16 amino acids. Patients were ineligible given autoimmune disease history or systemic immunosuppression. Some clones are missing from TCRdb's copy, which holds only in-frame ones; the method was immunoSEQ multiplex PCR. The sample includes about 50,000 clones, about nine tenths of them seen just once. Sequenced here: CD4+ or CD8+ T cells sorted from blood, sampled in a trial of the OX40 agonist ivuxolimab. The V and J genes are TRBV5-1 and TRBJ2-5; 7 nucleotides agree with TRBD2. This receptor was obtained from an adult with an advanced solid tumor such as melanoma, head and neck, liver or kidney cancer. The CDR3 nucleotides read TGCGCCAGCAGCCGGGACCGGGCCGGGAGGATGGAGACCCAGTACTTC. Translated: CASSRDRAGRMETQYF.